This TCR beta chain is from a study of Tregs in tolerant kidney transplant recipients. Study-level points and caveats: Validation in larger populations is needed because few patients were studied.

This clone rates as medium-sized (0.01 to 0.1%). Its antigen is still unknown. The germline V gene encodes CDR1 SGHNT and CDR2 YYREEE (reference sequence). The CDR3 runs 16 residues. V lost 2 bases and J lost 2, with 16 bases in between. Assay: immunoSEQ multiplex PCR; the TCRdb copy retains only in-frame clones and omits some. The sample gives 2,500 to 3,000 clones, less than 50% of which show up once; roughly 7.3% is in the top ten. Sequencing input: Tregs from blood cultured with allogeneic cells. The clonotype comes from a human donor in good health. This sequence joins TRBV5-4 and TRBJ1-1, with D uncertain. The CDR3 sequence is CASSFGLGRVNTEAFF. DNA for the CDR3: TGTGCCAGCAGCTTTGGGTTAGGAAGGGTTAACACTGAAGCTTTCTTT.